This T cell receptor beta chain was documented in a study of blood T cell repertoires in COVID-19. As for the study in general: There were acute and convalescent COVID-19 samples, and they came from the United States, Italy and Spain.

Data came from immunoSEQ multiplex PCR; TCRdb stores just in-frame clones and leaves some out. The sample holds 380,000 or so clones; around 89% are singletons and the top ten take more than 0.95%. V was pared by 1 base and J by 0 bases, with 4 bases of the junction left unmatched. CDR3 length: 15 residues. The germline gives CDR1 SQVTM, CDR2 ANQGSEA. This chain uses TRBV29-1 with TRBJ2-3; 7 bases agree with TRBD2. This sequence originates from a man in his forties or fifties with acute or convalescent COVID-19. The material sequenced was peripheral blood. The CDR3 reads CSVEGEGGSTDTQYF. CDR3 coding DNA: TGCAGCGTTGAAGGGGAGGGAGGGAGCACAGATACGCAGTATTTT.